The rows below give T cell receptor beta chains drawn from one sample of a study of response to subunit inactivated influenza vaccine. TCRdb re-analysed the RT-PCR reads in MiXCR, keeping a single row per CDR3 protein. The sample holds some 300,000 distinct CDR3 sequences, around 22% seen once. Sequenced here: PBMCs from blood, sampled approximately 20 months after vaccination. These receptors came from a man between 50 and 69 years old who received an inactivated influenza vaccine. Both conserved end residues are part of each CDR3. The D gene is left open where the match is weak. Expanded clones are given a class, and other clones once, few, many or no size at all.

J gene | D gene | V gene | clone size | CDR3 protein | CDR3 DNA
TRBJ2-7 | TRBD2 | TRBV28 | few | CASSLYGLAGNYEQYF | TGTGCCAGCAGTTTATACGGACTAGCGGGGAACTACGAGCAGTACTTC
TRBJ2-5 | TRBD1 | TRBV10-3 | few | CAIRQQGARRETQYF | TGTGCCATCAGACAACAGGGGGCCAGGAGGGAGACCCAGTACTTC
TRBJ1-4 | NA | TRBV4-3 | many | CASSQDFGVSNEKLFF | TGCGCCAGCAGCCAAGATTTTGGGGTGTCTAATGAAAAACTGTTTTTT
TRBJ1-4 | NA | TRBV6-2/TRBV6-3 | NA | CASNSGTTGEKLFF | TGTGCCAGCAATTCCGGGACGACGGGTGAAAAACTGTTTTTT
TRBJ1-2 | NA | TRBV7-2 | NA | CASSSDSSYGYTF | TGTGCCAGCAGCTCAGACAGTTCCTATGGCTACACCTTC
TRBJ1-2 | NA | TRBV7-9 | many | CASSLSDEGYTF | TGTGCCAGCAGCTTATCGGACGAGGGCTACACCTTC
TRBJ1-4 | NA | TRBV5-1 | NA | CASSLSAGPNEKLFF | TGCGCCAGCAGCTTGTCGGCCGGACCTAATGAAAAACTGTTTTTT
TRBJ1-1 | NA | TRBV4-1 | few | CASSLQGFGRGEAFF | TGCGCCAGCAGCCTCCAAGGTTTCGGGCGGGGGGAAGCTTTCTTT
TRBJ1-3 | TRBD1 | TRBV20-1 | NA | CSASAGGGNTIYF | TGCAGTGCTTCCGCAGGGGGTGGAAACACCATATATTTT
TRBJ1-2 | NA | TRBV6-2/TRBV6-3 | few | CASREQLSDGYTF | TGTGCCAGCAGGGAACAGCTCTCGGATGGCTACACCTTC
TRBJ2-1 | TRBD2 | TRBV10-2 | few | CASKAGGGNEQFF | TGCGCCAGCAAAGCGGGAGGGGGCAATGAGCAGTTCTTC
TRBJ1-2 | NA | TRBV4-3 | NA | CASSQDSMGRGYTF | TGCGCCAGCAGCCAAGATTCTATGGGTCGCGGCTACACCTTC
TRBJ1-1 | NA | TRBV7-8 | NA | CASSSSLSRTEAFF | TGTGCCAGCAGCTCTTCACTCTCAAGGACTGAAGCTTTCTTT
TRBJ2-1 | TRBD2 | TRBV5-6 | few | CASSLMWEGRNNEQFF | TGTGCCAGCAGCTTGATGTGGGAGGGGCGGAACAATGAGCAGTTCTTC
TRBJ2-5 | NA | TRBV29-1 | many | CSVEAGRETQYF | TGCAGCGTTGAGGCGGGTAGAGAGACCCAGTACTTC
TRBJ2-7 | TRBD1 | TRBV7-2 | NA | CASSRRTGRSPEQYF | TGTGCCAGCAGCCGGAGGACAGGGAGATCTCCCGAGCAGTACTTC
TRBJ1-2 | NA | TRBV12-3/TRBV12-4 | many | CASSFSGRRGYTF | TGTGCCAGCAGTTTCTCAGGGAGACGAGGCTACACCTTC
TRBJ1-1 | TRBD1 | TRBV12-3/TRBV12-4 | NA | CASRQGITQAFF | TGTGCCAGCCGACAGGGGATAACTCAAGCTTTCTTT
TRBJ1-2 | NA | TRBV20-1 | NA | CSASPIGNYGCTF | TGCAGTGCTAGCCCGATTGGAAACTATGGCTGCACCTTC
TRBJ1-6 | NA | TRBV4-3 | many | CASSQDRSPLHF | TGCGCCAGCAGCCAAGATCGATCACCCCTCCACTTT
TRBJ1-1 | NA | TRBV5-4 | NA | CASSWGRDTEAFF | TGTGCCAGCAGCTGGGGGCGCGACACTGAAGCTTTCTTT
TRBJ1-2 | NA | TRBV6-5 | NA | CASSYVGRAYYGYTF | TGTGCCAGCAGTTACGTCGGCAGGGCCTACTATGGCTACACCTTC
TRBJ2-1 | TRBD1 | TRBV11-2 | few | CASSWTGIDEQFF | TGTGCCAGCAGCTGGACAGGGATTGATGAGCAGTTCTTC
TRBJ1-5 | TRBD1 | TRBV7-8 | NA | CASSPTLTGGALSNQPQHF | TGTGCCAGCAGCCCTACCCTGACAGGGGGGGCGCTTAGCAATCAGCCCCAGCATTTT
TRBJ1-2 | NA | TRBV7-9 | NA | CASSLGGYDGYTF | TGTGCCAGCAGCTTAGGGGGGTACGATGGCTACACCTTC
TRBJ1-2 | NA | TRBV10-3 | few | CAISKRGRPNYGYTF | TGTGCCATCAGCAAACGAGGAAGACCTAACTATGGCTACACCTTC
TRBJ2-2 | NA | TRBV3-1 | few | CASSQVSGSGELFF | TGTGCCAGCAGCCAAGTCTCAGGGTCCGGGGAGCTGTTTTTT
TRBJ1-1 | NA | TRBV21-1 | NA | CASSKVPGQGGCAEAFF | TGTGCCAGCAGCAAAGTACCGGGACAGGGGGGTTGCGCTGAAGCTTTCTTT
TRBJ2-7 | NA | TRBV6-5 | NA | CASSYSRGNTYEQYF | TGTGCCAGCAGTTACTCGAGGGGCAATACCTACGAGCAGTACTTC
TRBJ1-1 | NA | TRBV5-1 | many | CASSLSYRTEAFF | TGCGCCAGCAGCTTGTCATACCGCACTGAAGCTTTCTTT
TRBJ2-3 | NA | TRBV20-1 | NA | CSARDPLRADTQYF | TGCAGTGCGCGGGACCCCCTAAGGGCAGATACGCAGTATTTT
TRBJ1-2 | NA | TRBV28 | many | CASSFTYGYTF | TGTGCCAGCAGTTTCACCTATGGCTACACCTTC
TRBJ1-5 | NA | TRBV6-1 | few | CASSPTTFFNQPQHF | TGTGCCAGCAGCCCGACGACATTTTTCAATCAGCCCCAGCATTTT
TRBJ2-2 | NA | TRBV19 | few | CASSIIAANTGELFF | TGTGCCAGTAGTATTATTGCGGCTAACACCGGGGAGCTGTTTTTT
TRBJ1-2 | NA | TRBV28 | NA | CASSTVRRDVYGYTF | TGTGCCAGCAGTACCGTACGCAGGGATGTGTATGGCTACACCTTC
TRBJ2-3 | TRBD1 | TRBV3-1 | NA | CASSQVPWDRGSTDTQYF | TGTGCCAGCAGCCAAGTACCCTGGGACAGGGGTTCCACAGATACGCAGTATTTT